This T cell receptor beta chain originates from a study of blood T cell repertoires in COVID-19 (TCRdb year 2020). With regard to the full study: The collaborator samples originated in the United States, Italy and Spain and spanned the acute and convalescent phases of COVID-19. The prospective study material was composed of cDNA or gDNA derived from T cells, B-cell-depleted T cells, or PBMCs. Subjects who had been exposed to COVID-19, were actively infected with it, or had recovered from it provided the deeply sampled blood TCRbeta repertoires that made up the dataset. The repertoires were made available in a free public database intended to serve as a resource for research on the immune response to SARS-CoV-2. Samples came from the ongoing ImmuneRACE study (first 160 participants) plus 1,254 subjects from 6 global collaborators. Sample metadata almost always included a de-identified subject ID, COVID-19 status, age in years and sex. Where available, HLA class I and class II types were obtained from metadata supplied by the sample provider rather than from assay-based typing.

Collaborating institutions collected whole blood in K2EDTA tubes following their own protocols. For TCRbeta analysis, collaborators shipped samples as frozen whole blood, isolated PBMCs, or DNA extracted from either of those sample types. The immunoSEQ Assay, a bias-controlled multiplex PCR, was used to amplify TCRbeta CDR3 regions from genomic DNA. As for the original processing: The number of nucleated cells in each sample was estimated by amplification of reference gene primers within the assay. To quantify the absolute abundance of each unique TCRbeta CDR3 rearrangement, sequence reads were collapsed and filtered. For each sample, productive Simpson clonality was calculated as the square root of Simpson's diversity index across productive rearrangements. The source is immuneACCESS, and TCRdb retained only in-frame sequences with V and J called. Part of the clones is not carried over; for the studies checked, unresolved V genes explain less than half of this, and the remainder is unexplained. Clonal size and the V and J genes are those of that table, whereas D and trimming came from the DNA. The sample has some 250,000 clones on record, roughly 88% of them singletons. The top ten clonotypes cover approximately 13% of the sample.

Counted from cysteine to phenylalanine, this CDR3 has 16 amino acids. Only CDR3 DNA remains: 48 bases, in frame from the first base. Points the paper makes about the study in general: The quantity of clinical and demographic metadata differed by source and by participant and was supplied without curation.

Concerning this clone: Its antigen target is currently unknown. No per-base quality is available; no much larger clone lies one base away.

The sample comprised peripheral blood. The V and J genes are TRBV21-1 and TRBJ2-2; the table's D call of TRBD1 was not tested on the DNA. TRBV21-1 is a known pseudogene. The origin of this receptor is an elderly man with acute or convalescent COVID-19. Here is the DNA: TGTGCCAGCAGACCCCTGGGGCCGGCCCCGCCCGGGGAGCTGTTTTTT. The encoded protein is CASRPLGPAPPGELFF.